A selection of T cell receptor beta chains follows, all from one sample in a study of CD8 T cells in Susac syndrome. TCRdb recomputed calls from the immunoSEQ multiplex PCR reads with MiXCR, one row per CDR3 protein. Among hundreds of thousands of distinct CDR3 sequences listed, around 91% were seen once. The sample was CD8+ T cells from PBMCs. These receptors were collected from a human donor with multiple sclerosis. CDR3s include the opening cysteine and the closing phenylalanine or tryptophan. Each record gives: J gene, V gene, CDR3 protein.

TRBJ2-7	TRBV28	CASSRQTGRHEQYF
TRBJ2-3	TRBV9	CASSAPQAGGPGDTQYF
TRBJ1-1	TRBV5-1	CASSLYLLPNTEAFF
TRBJ2-7	TRBV9	CASSVAVGSSYEQYF
TRBJ2-7	TRBV29-1	CSVRTGFYEQYF
TRBJ2-1	TRBV20-1	CSAPPPGTSRLDEQFF
TRBJ2-7	TRBV6-6	CASSYGGLAGDEQYF
TRBJ2-1	TRBV7-6	CASSLADFSYNEQFF
TRBJ2-3	TRBV9	CASSVLAGVTDTQYF
TRBJ2-5	TRBV7-9	CASKGIETQYF
TRBJ2-1	TRBV7-9	CASSLGGTGSLQFF
TRBJ1-5	TRBV6-2/TRBV6-3	CASTLGPARNQPQHF
TRBJ2-1	TRBV5-6	CASSPNPADNEQFF
TRBJ2-1	TRBV4-2	CASSQTSSGFYNEQFF
TRBJ2-6	TRBV6-5	CASSYFGGTGANVLTF
TRBJ1-4	TRBV27	CASKGAQGANEKLFF
TRBJ2-3	TRBV13	CASSFPTLLTDTQYF
TRBJ2-3	TRBV30	CAWSSLAGGTDTQYF
TRBJ2-6	TRBV9	CASSAGSGFGANVLTF
TRBJ2-1	TRBV4-3	CASSPTTGELYNEQFF
TRBJ2-7	TRBV5-1	CATGGGEVEEQYF
TRBJ1-4	TRBV30	CAWSLNEKLFF
TRBJ2-5	TRBV6-6	CASSYFDGETQYF
TRBJ2-7	TRBV28	CASSQAGELAEQYF
TRBJ2-7	TRBV7-8	CASTLGGGAAYEQYF
TRBJ2-7	TRBV6-2/TRBV6-3	CASTGGGYEQYF
TRBJ2-1	TRBV13	CASSPGLADYNEQFF
TRBJ2-1	TRBV7-9	CASSPPEVNEQFF
TRBJ2-1	TRBV6-2/TRBV6-3	CASSPWASGGIANEQFF
TRBJ1-5	TRBV19	CASSIGAGSEGQPQHF
TRBJ1-6	TRBV28	CASNTRGISNSPLHF
TRBJ1-3	TRBV9	CASSSPRGALGGNTIYF
TRBJ1-3	TRBV12-3/TRBV12-4	CASSGTGRSGNTIYF
TRBJ2-2	TRBV6-1	CATGGLGDTGELFF
TRBJ1-4	TRBV28	CASSLPGTVTNEKLFF
TRBJ2-5	TRBV6-5	CASSEGAPRTDF
TRBJ1-5	TRBV5-8	CASSFFSAYSNQPQHF
TRBJ2-1	TRBV10-3	CAISESGGTGNTYNEQFF
TRBJ1-1	TRBV6-2/TRBV6-3	CASITQGRNTEAFF
TRBJ2-2	TRBV28	CASSLDPEDTGELFF
TRBJ2-1	TRBV9	CASSVGGDPSYNEQFF
TRBJ2-1	TRBV5-4	CASSLALTSARNEQFF
TRBJ2-1	TRBV20-1	CSARDLRGGSYNEQFF